Each of the 3 T cell receptor beta chains below was sequenced from the same sample in a study of blood T cell repertoires in COVID-19. Assay used: immunoSEQ multiplex PCR; TCRdb lists only in-frame clones, some missing. The sample yields about 100,000 clones, 86% seen once. The sample comprised peripheral blood. These receptors came from a woman aged 60-75 years in a cohort sampled during active or convalescent COVID-19.

The J gene is TRBJ1-3, the V gene TRBV6-6, with D perhaps matching TRBD1 (6 bases). Germline V gene data show CDR1 as MNHNY and CDR2 as SVGAGI (reference sequence). The CDR3 is made up of 15 amino acids. V was cut by 6 bases and J by 4 bases, with 16 bases left in between. CDR3 residues: CASSRPQGYGNTIYF. In DNA form, the CDR3 reads TGTGCCAGCAGCCGCCCTCAGGGGTACGGAAACACCATATATTTT.

The genes are TRBV2 and TRBJ1-4; a weak D match, TRBD1 (6 bases). V was pared by 5 bases and J by 0 bases, with 13 bases between. This CDR3 has 16 amino acids. Per germline, CDR1 SNHLY and CDR2 FYNNEI. The CDR3 DNA follows: TGTGCCAGCAGTCATACAGGGTACTCAACTAATGAAAAACTGTTTTTT. This gives the protein CASSHTGYSTNEKLFF.

This clone was seen a few times. The CDR3: CASSSLGQGWYTEAFF. The CDR3 nucleotides read TGTGCCAGCAGTTCCTTGGGACAGGGTTGGTACACTGAAGCTTTCTTT. The J gene is TRBJ1-1, the V gene TRBV27; 9 nucleotides line up with TRBD1. The CDR3 has 16 amino acids. J gave up 3 bases and V 4 bases, and 9 bases lay outside the gene matches. The germline V gene encodes CDR1 MNHEY and CDR2 SMNVEV (reference sequence).